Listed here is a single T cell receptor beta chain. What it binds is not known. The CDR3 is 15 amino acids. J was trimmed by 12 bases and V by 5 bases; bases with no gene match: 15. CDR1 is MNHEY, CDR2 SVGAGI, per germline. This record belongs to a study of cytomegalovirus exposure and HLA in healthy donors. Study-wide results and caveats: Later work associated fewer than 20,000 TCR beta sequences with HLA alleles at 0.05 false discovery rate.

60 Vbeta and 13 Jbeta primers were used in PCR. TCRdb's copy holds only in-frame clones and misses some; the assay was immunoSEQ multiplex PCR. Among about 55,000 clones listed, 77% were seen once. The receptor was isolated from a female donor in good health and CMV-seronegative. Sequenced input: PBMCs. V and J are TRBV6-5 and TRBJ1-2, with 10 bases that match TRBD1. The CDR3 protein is CASSAWVEDRGVHTF. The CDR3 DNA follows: TGTGCCAGCAGTGCCTGGGTAGAGGACAGGGGGGTCCACACCTTC.